Given below is one T cell receptor (beta chain) in context. The antigen remains undetermined. Extracted RNA was reverse transcribed into cDNA, the sequencing template. Data came from immunoSEQ multiplex PCR; TCRdb stores just in-frame clones and leaves some out. The repertoire holds 87,000 or so clones, with about three quarters as singletons. These data belong to a study of CD8+ T cells in alopecia areata. Study at large: Among treated patients, oral tofacitinib was administered at 5 to 10 mg twice daily.

Treatment indicated: oral pan-JAK inhibitor, 5-10 mg twice daily. Study conclusions and caveats: Between patients, shared TCR sequences were less clear than in mice. This was possibly due in part to HLA diversity in the patient population. Many expanded lesional clones stayed in scalp and blood while on tofacitinib.

Germline-derived CDR1 and CDR2 are SNHLY and FYNNEI. Trimming took off 6 bases at V and 5 bases at J, with 11 bases between the two ends. CDR3 size: 12 residues. The material sequenced was CD8+ T cells sorted from blood, taken between weeks 43 and 45, from a patient treated with tofacitinib. The TCR sequence derives from a human donor with alopecia areata. J is TRBJ2-7 and V is TRBV2; the D is unclear. In DNA form, the CDR3 reads TGTGCCAGCAGAGGACCGAGCGACGAGCAGTACTTC. Its translation is CASRGPSDEQYF.